Shown below are 32 T cell receptor beta chains from a single sample sequenced in a study of CD8+ T cells in alopecia areata. Sequencing templates came from extracted RNA that was reverse transcribed into cDNA. Sequenced by immunoSEQ multiplex PCR; TCRdb stores in-frame clones only, minus some. The sample holds approximately 300,000 clones, and no clone turns up only once. Combined cutaneous lymph node cells underwent sorting by CD4, CD8alpha, NKG2D, NKG2ACE and additional markers. The sequenced sample was CD4+ T cells sorted from a lymph node. The receptors derive from a C3H/HeJ mouse with alopecia areata. This line is of MHC haplotype H2-k.

To note about this clone: Germline and genes here are mouse. Read data end 4 residues before the CDR3 end; the end is taken from the germline J gene. The rearrangement links TRBV19 to TRBJ2-3; tentatively, D is TRBD2 (5 bases). V lost 2 bases to trimming and J lost 3 bases, with 7 bases between them. The CDR3 consists of 13 residues. Germline V gives CDR1 FNHDT, CDR2 SITEND (reference sequence). This CDR3 is CASSMVGAETLYF. CDR3 bases read: TGTGCCAGCAGTATGGTGGGGGCAGAA.

About this clone itself: Germline and genes here are mouse. The CDR3 goes on 4 residues after the read ends, and that part is filled in from the germline J gene. The chain couples TRBV13-1 to TRBJ2-7, with D perhaps matching TRBD1 (5 bases). The CDR3 length is 12 residues. Germline loops: CDR1 NSHNY, CDR2 SYGAGN. Incomplete CDR3 DNA: TGTGCCAGCAGTGCGACAGCGTAT. Its protein is CASSATAY. The entire CDR3 protein is CASSATAYEQYF.

Comments on this clone: The germline and genes are mouse ones. The CDR3 extends 3 residues past the end of the read, so its final part is completed from the germline J gene. The chain links TRBV13-1 to TRBJ1-6; D gene unclear. TRBJ1-6 is an ORF for which the function is uncertain. CDR1 is NSHNY and CDR2 is SYGAGN in the germline V gene. Trimming took 0 bases from V and 4 from J, leaving 8 bases between them. The CDR3 contains 15 residues. CDR3 region: CASSDARTYNSPLYF. The DNA read from the CDR3 is TGTGCCAGCAGTGATGCACGCACATATAATTCGCCC.

This clone has more than one count but fewer than ten. Mouse gene names and germline throughout. The CDR3 DNA, read in part, is TGCACCTGCAGTTCACCCGGGACAGCAAACACCGGG. Its translation is CTCSSPGTANTG. Given in full, the CDR3 is CTCSSPGTANTGQLYF. This sequence joins TRBV1 and TRBJ2-2; 7 bases match TRBD1. The read ends 4 residues before the CDR3 terminus; that terminus is restored from the germline J gene. The J segment lost 0 bases and the V segment lost 5 bases, leaving 6 bases of the junction unmatched. CDR3 length: 16 residues. Germline-derived CDR1 and CDR2 are NSQYPW and LRSPGD (reference sequence).

This clone was counted only a few times. Germline and genes here are mouse. Read sequence stops 4 residues before the CDR3 end, and the germline J gene provides the missing end. The sample has other DNA sequences that encode this CDR3 too. V usage is TRBV13-1 and J usage is TRBJ2-4, with D possibly TRBD2 on 6 matching bases. The CDR3 length is 15 residues. Per germline, CDR1 NSHNY and CDR2 SYGAGN. Trimming pared 1 base from V and 0 bases from J, leaving 9 bases between. CDR3 bases read: TGTGCCAGCAGTGATAGCTGGGGTAGTCAAAAC. Its translation: CASSDSWGSQN. The whole CDR3 reads CASSDSWGSQNTLYF.

The table lists this clone with a few counts. Gene names refer to mouse genes. Coverage ceases 4 residues before the CDR3 finishes, and the germline J gene fills in the end. This chain uses TRBV13-3 with TRBJ1-1, with a tentative D call TRBD1 (6 bases). Germline CDR1 and CDR2: NNHDY and SYVADS. V lost 2 bases, J lost 0 bases, and 8 bases lay in between. CDR3 length equals 14 residues. The DNA read from the CDR3 is TGTGCCAGCAGTGAAGCAGGGGCAAACACA. Residues: CASSEAGANT. The whole CDR3 is CASSEAGANTEVFF.

Turning to this clone: The germline and genes are mouse ones. The CDR3 is cut off 4 residues early in the read; its end comes from the germline J gene. The V and J genes are TRBV19 and TRBJ2-5, with D tentatively TRBD2 (5 bases). Trimming took off 5 bases at V and 0 bases at J, with 7 bases between the two ends. Germline CDR1 FNHDT, CDR2 SITEND (reference sequence). The CDR3 has 13 residues. The covered CDR3 bases are TGTGCCAGCAGAGGACTTAACCAAGAC. It translates to CASRGLNQD. From start to end, the CDR3 is CASRGLNQDTQYF.

As regards this clone: Genes here carry mouse names. The read halts 4 residues ahead of the CDR3 end, with the missing end drawn from the germline J gene. Other DNA sequences in the sample encode the same CDR3. The chain couples TRBV1 to TRBJ2-5, with D possibly being TRBD2 (5 bases). Germline assignment: CDR1 NSQYPW and CDR2 LRSPGD (reference sequence). The CDR3 runs 13 residues. CDR3 DNA, as far as it was read: TGCACCTGCAGTGCATGGGGTGGGGAC. Translating it yields CTCSAWGGD. The CDR3, in full, reads CTCSAWGGDTQYF.

Comment on this clone: Genes here carry mouse names. The CDR3 goes on 4 residues after the read ends, and that part is filled in from the germline J gene. Other DNA sequences in the sample encode the same CDR3. The chain is built from TRBV5 and TRBJ2-7, with TRBD2 matching 9 bases. The CDR3 is 14 residues long. Germline V gene data show CDR1 as LGHNA and CDR2 as YNLKQL (reference sequence). The DNA read from the CDR3 is TGTGCCAGCAGCCAACGGGACTGGGCTTAT. Its translation is CASSQRDWAY. The full CDR3 reads CASSQRDWAYEQYF.

Regarding this clone: Gene names refer to mouse genes. With the read ending 4 residues before the CDR3 end, the germline J gene is used to fill in that end. The chain couples TRBV13-1 to TRBJ2-7; TRBD2 agrees at 8 bases. The CDR3 sequence is 13 residues long. From germline, CDR1 is NSHNY and CDR2 SYGAGN. The CDR3 is CASSSGGKDEQYF. The part of the CDR3 DNA that was read is TGTGCCAGCAGCTCTGGGGGGAAAGAT.

This clone was recorded a few times. The gene names here belong to mouse. Read sequence stops 4 residues before the CDR3 end, and the germline J gene provides the missing end. The same CDR3 is also encoded by other DNA sequences in this sample. The rearrangement uses TRBV19 and TRBJ2-7; D gene unclear. The V gene's germline CDR1 is FNHDT and CDR2 SITEND (reference sequence). This CDR3 is built from 12 residues. CDR3 bases read: TGTGCCAGCAGTATAGAGGGTTAT. It yields the protein CASSIEGY. The whole CDR3 protein reads CASSIEGYEQYF.

This clone occurred a few times. Gene names refer to mouse genes. From the germline J gene comes the end of the CDR3, since the read stops 4 residues before it. V gene TRBV19 combines with J gene TRBJ2-4; 7 bases fit TRBD1. Germline V lookup: CDR1 FNHDT, CDR2 SITEND (reference sequence). The ends lost 2 bases at V and 0 bases at J; junction bases unmatched: 9. This CDR3 has 17 residues. The CDR3 region is CASSIHSTGSSQNTLYF. CDR3 bases read: TGTGCCAGCAGTATCCACTCGACAGGGTCTAGTCAAAAC.

A remark on this clone: Gene names follow the mouse nomenclature. The sequenced fragment ends 4 residues before the CDR3 boundary, so the rest is inferred from the germline J gene. This chain uses TRBV5 with TRBJ2-7; a weak D match, TRBD2 (5 bases). The CDR3 is 14 amino acids. The germline gives CDR1 LGHNA, CDR2 YNLKQL (reference sequence). Trimming removed 3 bases from V and 0 bases from J, with 9 bases in between. The part of the CDR3 DNA that was read is TGTGCCAGCAGCCACCTGGGTTACTCCTAT. Protein product: CASSHLGYSY. In full, the CDR3 reads CASSHLGYSYEQYF.

About this clone: The gene symbols are mouse symbols. The CDR3 end falls 4 residues outside the read, so it is completed with the germline J gene. Other DNA sequences in the same sample also yield this CDR3. The rearrangement joins TRBV1 to TRBJ2-4; no definite D call. Germline lookup yields CDR1 NSQYPW and CDR2 LRSPGD (reference sequence). The CDR3 is 14 amino acids. Trimming left V 1 base short and J 2 bases short, with 7 bases between. The part of the CDR3 DNA that was read is TGCACCTGCAGTGCAGGGGGTTCTCAAAAC. Translated: CTCSAGGSQN. The whole CDR3 sequence reads CTCSAGGSQNTLYF.

This clone turned up a few times. Germline and genes here are mouse. The CDR3 end falls 4 residues outside the read, so it is completed with the germline J gene. V usage is TRBV5 and J usage is TRBJ2-1, with 11 bases fitting TRBD1. V lost 0 bases and J lost 3; bases outside the gene matches: 1. This CDR3 comprises 16 residues. Germline V gene data show CDR1 as LGHNA and CDR2 as YNLKQL (reference sequence). The CDR3 spells CASSQEGQGVYAEQFF. The CDR3 DNA, read in part, is TGTGCCAGCAGCCAAGAGGGACAGGGGGTCTATGCT.

This clone was recorded many times. The germline and genes are mouse ones. Read sequence stops 4 residues before the CDR3 end, and the germline J gene provides the missing end. Additional DNA sequences in this sample encode the identical CDR3. The chain carries TRBV5 and TRBJ2-1; D not resolved. The CDR3 length is 14 residues. Looked up from germline, CDR1 is LGHNA and CDR2 is YNLKQL (reference sequence). V lost 1 base and J lost 0, with 4 bases in between. CDR3: CASSQGGNYAEQFF. CDR3 DNA (partial): TGTGCCAGCAGCCAAGGGGGTAACTATGCT.

This clone turned up a few times. The gene symbols are mouse symbols. The read ends 4 residues early relative to the CDR3; the germline J gene fills the gap. This sample includes further DNA sequences coding for the same CDR3. This chain connects TRBV1 to TRBJ2-7; no reliable D call. Germline values: CDR1 NSQYPW, CDR2 LRSPGD (reference sequence). The CDR3 sequence is 13 residues long. The CDR3 sequence is CTCSADPVYEQYF. The CDR3 bases that were read are TGCACCTGCAGTGCAGATCCTGTATAT.

Concerning this clone itself: The gene names given are mouse names. CDR3 DNA, as far as it was read: TGTGCCTGGAGTCTAGGGGACAGGGGGACTAGTGCAGAA. Translating gives CAWSLGDRGTSAE. The entire CDR3 reads CAWSLGDRGTSAETLYF. The chain is built from TRBV31 and TRBJ2-3, with 11 bases lining up with TRBD1. The read is 4 residues too short to cover the CDR3 end, so that end is filled in from the germline J gene. CDR1 and CDR2 (germline): GKSSPN, SITVG. J lost 0 bases, V lost 0 bases, and 5 bases had no gene match. The CDR3 is 17 amino acids.

This clone was seen a few times. Gene names are mouse gene names. The DNA ends 4 residues before the CDR3 does, and the rest of the CDR3 is filled in from the germline J gene. The V and J genes are TRBV5 and TRBJ2-2; 12 positions match TRBD2. Germline trimming cut 4 bases from V and 1 base from J; bases unmatched to any gene: 1. This CDR3 comprises 16 residues. In germline, CDR1 is LGHNA, CDR2 YNLKQL (reference sequence). CDR3 sequence: CASSRTGGENTGQLYF. The DNA read from the CDR3 is TGTGCCAGCAGCCGGACTGGGGGGGAAAACACCGGG.

With regard to this clone: Gene labels here are mouse ones. From the germline J gene comes the end of the CDR3, since the read stops 4 residues before it. This chain connects TRBV13-1 to TRBJ2-3; D unclear. Trimming pared 5 bases from V and 0 bases from J, leaving 10 bases between. Germline V gene lookup returns CDR1 NSHNY and CDR2 SYGAGN. The CDR3 runs 14 residues. The part of the CDR3 DNA that was read is TGTGCCAGCAGCCCGACATCTAGTGCAGAA. Translation: CASSPTSSAE. The complete CDR3 reads CASSPTSSAETLYF.

Regarding this clone: The germline and genes are mouse ones. With the read ending 4 residues before the CDR3 end, the germline J gene is used to fill in that end. This rearrangement joins TRBV1 to TRBJ2-3; no clear D. This CDR3 contains 16 residues. Germline CDR1 and CDR2: NSQYPW and LRSPGD (reference sequence). Trimming removed 1 base at V and 0 bases at J, with 11 bases between. CDR3 loop: CTCSAVVQTSAETLYF. The sequenced part of the CDR3 DNA is TGCACCTGCAGTGCAGTGGTTCAGACTAGTGCAGAA.

This clone was recorded a few times. Gene names refer to mouse genes. The CDR3 goes on 3 residues after the read ends, and that part is filled in from the germline J gene. The chain employs TRBV31 and TRBJ1-6; TRBD1 matches at 8 bases. TRBJ1-6 is filed as an ORF, its function uncertain. V trimming: 3 bases; J trimming: 8 bases; junction bases outside the gene matches: 3. Germline V gives CDR1 GKSSPN, CDR2 SITVG. This CDR3 spans 13 amino acids. CDR3 sequence reads: CAWSLGQDSPLYF. Incomplete CDR3 DNA: TGTGCCTGGAGCCTGGGACAGGATTCGCCC.

On this clone: Mouse gene names and germline throughout. The sequence runs out 4 residues before the end of the CDR3; the remainder is reconstructed from the germline J gene. This specimen includes other DNA sequences encoding the same CDR3. The J gene is TRBJ1-1, the V gene TRBV13-1; 7 nucleotides line up with TRBD1. V dropped 0 bases and J dropped 0; count of bases not matched to a gene: 2. CDR3 length: 15 residues. The germline CDR1 and CDR2 sequences are NSHNY and SYGAGN. The CDR3 protein is CASSDGGQPNTEVFF. CDR3 DNA, as far as it was read: TGTGCCAGCAGTGATGGGGGACAGCCAAACACA.

Remarks on this clone: Germline and genes: mouse. The CDR3 is cut off 4 residues early in the read; its end comes from the germline J gene. This chain links TRBV17 with TRBJ2-2, with D maybe TRBD1 (6 bases). The germline gives CDR1 MNHDT, CDR2 YYDKIL. This CDR3 comprises 16 residues. The germline V and J ends were trimmed by 3 bases and 0 bases, with 11 bases remaining between them. CDR3 amino acids: CASSSSGTPNTGQLYF. The CDR3 DNA, read in part, is TGTGCTAGCAGTAGCTCCGGGACACCAAACACCGGG.

Notes on this clone: Mouse germline and gene names are used. The sequence runs out 4 residues before the end of the CDR3; the remainder is reconstructed from the germline J gene. The gene calls are TRBV1 and TRBJ2-5; no reliable D call. Germline CDR1 reads NSQYPW; CDR2 reads LRSPGD (reference sequence). CDR3 length: 13 residues. CDR3 bases read: TGCACCTGCAGTGCAGATCTGGAAGAC. This sequence encodes CTCSADLED. The whole CDR3 protein reads CTCSADLEDTQYF.

With regard to this clone: Gene names are the mouse ones. The read halts 3 residues ahead of the CDR3 end, with the missing end drawn from the germline J gene. Other DNA variants within this sample encode the same CDR3. The chain joins TRBV13-3 to TRBJ1-6; 7 nucleotides agree with TRBD1. TRBJ1-6 has ORF status, its function being uncertain. V lost 2 bases and J lost 4; bases outside the gene matches: 3. The CDR3 has 15 residues. Germline values: CDR1 NNHDY, CDR2 SYVADS. CDR3 sequence reads: CASSEEGQYNSPLYF. The DNA read from the CDR3 is TGTGCCAGCAGTGAAGAGGGACAGTATAATTCGCCC.

Comment on this clone: Gene labels here are mouse ones. The read halts 4 residues ahead of the CDR3 end, with the missing end drawn from the germline J gene. This sequence joins TRBV13-2 and TRBJ2-2, with D possibly matching TRBD2 (6 bases). The CDR3 totals 17 residues. V was shortened by 0 bases and J by 2 bases, with 14 bases between the two germline ends. Germline V gene data show CDR1 as NNHNN and CDR2 as SYGAGS (reference sequence). CDR3 sequence reads: CASGDAVPGANTGQLYF. CDR3 DNA (partial): TGTGCCAGCGGTGATGCGGTCCCTGGGGCTAACACCGGG.

In regard to this clone: Genes here carry mouse names. The CDR3 extends 4 residues past the end of the read, so its final part is completed from the germline J gene. The chain combines TRBV13-2 with TRBJ2-1; tentatively, D is TRBD1 (5 bases). Germline V gene lookup returns CDR1 NNHNN and CDR2 SYGAGS (reference sequence). This CDR3 is 12 amino acids long. The CDR3 DNA, read in part, is TGTGCCAGCGGTGAGGCAGGGCCT. Protein: CASGEAGP. The CDR3 in its entirety is CASGEAGPEQFF.

Comment on this clone: Genes and germline are mouse. Sequencing ends 4 residues short of the CDR3 end; the germline J gene provides the rest. This CDR3 is also generated by other DNA sequences in the sample. The chain uses TRBV12-1 and TRBJ2-5; 9 bases agree with TRBD1. Germline CDR1 and CDR2: SGHSN and HYEKVE. The length of the CDR3 is 15 residues. V was clipped by 1 base and J by 2 bases; unmatched bases: 3. The sequenced CDR3 bases are TGTGCCAGCTCTCTTACAGGGGGCGGCCAAGAC. It translates to CASSLTGGGQD. The complete CDR3 protein is CASSLTGGGQDTQYF.

With respect to this clone: Gene labels here are mouse ones. The read falls 4 residues short of the CDR3 end, and the missing part is taken from the germline J gene. The chain links TRBV1 to TRBJ2-3, with TRBD1 matching over 7 bases. Germline trimming cut 4 bases from V and 0 bases from J; bases unmatched to any gene: 1. The CDR3 runs to 14 residues. Looked up from germline, CDR1 is NSQYPW and CDR2 is LRSPGD (reference sequence). CDR3 bases read: TGCACCTGCAGTGTGACAGGGAGTGCAGAA. Protein sequence: CTCSVTGSAE. The CDR3 reads in full as CTCSVTGSAETLYF.

A word on this clone: The germline and genes are mouse ones. The read gets to within 4 residues of the CDR3 end, and the germline J gene fills in the rest. The V call is TRBV5, the J call TRBJ2-5; 7 bases line up with TRBD2. Germline CDR1 LGHNA, CDR2 YNLKQL (reference sequence). Unmatched junction bases numbered 4, after V lost 1 base and J lost 0 bases. The CDR3 consists of 16 residues. The sequenced CDR3 bases are TGTGCCAGCAGCCAAGGATCTGGGGGTAACCAAGAC. It encodes CASSQGSGGNQD. The entire CDR3 protein reads CASSQGSGGNQDTQYF.

This clone was detected only a few times. All gene names here are mouse names. The read terminates 4 residues ahead of where the CDR3 ends, so the germline J gene completes it. J is TRBJ1-1 and V is TRBV29; possibly TRBD1 for D (5 bases). This CDR3 has 12 amino acids. Germline CDR1 MSHET, CDR2 SYDVDS. The germline V and J ends were trimmed by 6 bases and 4 bases, with 9 bases remaining between them. This CDR3 reads CASRLRVTEVFF. The part of the CDR3 DNA that was read is TGTGCTAGCAGACTCAGGGTCACA.